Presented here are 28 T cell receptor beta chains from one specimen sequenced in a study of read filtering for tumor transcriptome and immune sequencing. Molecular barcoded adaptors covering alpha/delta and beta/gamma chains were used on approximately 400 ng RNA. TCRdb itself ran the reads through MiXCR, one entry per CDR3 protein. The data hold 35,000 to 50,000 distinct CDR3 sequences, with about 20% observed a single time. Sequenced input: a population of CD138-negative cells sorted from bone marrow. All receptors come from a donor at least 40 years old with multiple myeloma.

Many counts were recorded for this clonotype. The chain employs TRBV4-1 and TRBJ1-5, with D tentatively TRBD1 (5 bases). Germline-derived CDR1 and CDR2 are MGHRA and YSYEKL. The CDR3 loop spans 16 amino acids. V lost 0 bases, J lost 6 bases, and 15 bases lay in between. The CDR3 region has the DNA TGCGCCAGCAGCCAAGATAGGAGACAGATGCCTCAGCCCCAGCATTTT. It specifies CASSQDRRQMPQPQHF.

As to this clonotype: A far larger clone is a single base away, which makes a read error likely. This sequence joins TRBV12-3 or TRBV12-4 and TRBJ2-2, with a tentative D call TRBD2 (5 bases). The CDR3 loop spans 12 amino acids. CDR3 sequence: CASSLGTGELLF. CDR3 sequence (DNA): TGTGCCAGCAGTTTGGGTACCGGGGAGCTGCTTTTT.

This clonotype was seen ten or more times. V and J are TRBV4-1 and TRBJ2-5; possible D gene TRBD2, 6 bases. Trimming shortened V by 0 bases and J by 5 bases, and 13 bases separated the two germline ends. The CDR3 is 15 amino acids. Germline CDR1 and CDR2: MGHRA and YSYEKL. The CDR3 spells CASSQEGLGGETQYF. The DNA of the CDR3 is TGCGCCAGCAGCCAAGAAGGATTAGGAGGGGAGACCCAGTACTTC.

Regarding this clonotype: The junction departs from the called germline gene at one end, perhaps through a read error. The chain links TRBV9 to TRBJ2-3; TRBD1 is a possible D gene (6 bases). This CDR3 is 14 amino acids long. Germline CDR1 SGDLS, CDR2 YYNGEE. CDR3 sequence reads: CAGSVGLGADTQYF. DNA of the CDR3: TGTGCCGGCAGCGTAGGTCTGGGGGCGGATACGCAGTATTTT.

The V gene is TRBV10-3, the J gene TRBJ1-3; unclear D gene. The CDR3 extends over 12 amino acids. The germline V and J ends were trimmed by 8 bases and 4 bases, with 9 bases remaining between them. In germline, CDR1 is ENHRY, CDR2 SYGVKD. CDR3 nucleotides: TGTGCCATCTTGGAGCCCGGAAACACCATATATTTT. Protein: CAILEPGNTIYF.

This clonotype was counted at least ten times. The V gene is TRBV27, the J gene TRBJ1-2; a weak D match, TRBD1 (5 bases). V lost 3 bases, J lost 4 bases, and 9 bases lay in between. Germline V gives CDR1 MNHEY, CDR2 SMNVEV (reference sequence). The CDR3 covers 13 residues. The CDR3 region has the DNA TGTGCCAGCAGTTTGCAGGGTAGCTATGGCTACACCTTC. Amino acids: CASSLQGSYGYTF.

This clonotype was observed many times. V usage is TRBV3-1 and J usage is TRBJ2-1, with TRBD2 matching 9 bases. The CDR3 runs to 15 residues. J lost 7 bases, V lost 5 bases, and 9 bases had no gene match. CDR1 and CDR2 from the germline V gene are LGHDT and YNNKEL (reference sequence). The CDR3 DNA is TGTGCCAGCAGCTTCCTAGCGGGGCCTAGGAATGAGCAGTTCTTC. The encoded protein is CASSFLAGPRNEQFF.

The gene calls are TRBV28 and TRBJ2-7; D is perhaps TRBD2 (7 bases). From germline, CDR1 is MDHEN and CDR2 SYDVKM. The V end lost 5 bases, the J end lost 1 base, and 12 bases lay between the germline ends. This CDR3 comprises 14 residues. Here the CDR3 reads CASSGRGASYEQYF. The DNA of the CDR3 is TGTGCCAGCAGTGGACGGGGGGCATCCTACGAGCAGTACTTC. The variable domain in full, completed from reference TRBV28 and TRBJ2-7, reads DVKVTQSSRYLVKRTGEKVFLECVQDMDHENMFWYRQDPGLGLRLIYFSYDVKMKEKGDIPEGYSVSREKKERFSLILESASTNQTSMYLCASSGRGASYEQYFGPGTRLTVT.

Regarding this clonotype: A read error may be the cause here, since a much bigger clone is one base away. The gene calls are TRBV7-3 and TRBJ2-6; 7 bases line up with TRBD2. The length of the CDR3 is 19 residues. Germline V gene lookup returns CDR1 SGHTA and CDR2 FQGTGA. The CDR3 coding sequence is TGTGCCGGCAGCTTAACGTACAGCGGGGCCAGCTCTGGGGCCAACGTCCTGACTTTC. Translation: CAGSLTYSGASSGANVLTF.

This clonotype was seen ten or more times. CDR3 in DNA: TGTGCCAGCAGCACCGATATAGCGGGAGGTATAGATACGCAGTATTTT. Translating gives CASSTDIAGGIDTQYF. The chain recombines TRBV6-2 or TRBV6-3 with TRBJ2-3, with 10 bases that match TRBD2. The CDR3 covers 16 residues. V dropped 6 bases and J dropped 5; count of bases not matched to a gene: 11. Germline V gene data show CDR1 as MNHEY and CDR2 as SVGEGT.

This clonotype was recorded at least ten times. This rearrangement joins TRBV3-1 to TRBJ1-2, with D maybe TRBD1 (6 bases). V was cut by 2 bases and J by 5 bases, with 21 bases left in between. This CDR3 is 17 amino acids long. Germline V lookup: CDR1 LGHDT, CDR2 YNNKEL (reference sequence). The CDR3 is CASSQKRQGKRIYGYTF. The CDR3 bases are TGTGCCAGCAGCCAAAAAAGGCAGGGGAAGAGGATTTATGGCTACACCTTC.

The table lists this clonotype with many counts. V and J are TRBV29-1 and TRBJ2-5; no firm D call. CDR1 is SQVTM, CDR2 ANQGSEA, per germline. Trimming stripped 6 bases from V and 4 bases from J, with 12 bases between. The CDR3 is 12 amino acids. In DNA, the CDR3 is TGCAGCGTCCCGGACGGATTAGAGACCCAGTACTTC. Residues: CSVPDGLETQYF.

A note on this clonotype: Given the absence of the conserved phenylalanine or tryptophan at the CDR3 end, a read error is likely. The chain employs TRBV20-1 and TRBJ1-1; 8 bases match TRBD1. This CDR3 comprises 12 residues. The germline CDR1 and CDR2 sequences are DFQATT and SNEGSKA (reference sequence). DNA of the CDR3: TGCAGTGCTAAACAGGGGGGCACTGAGGCTTTCTCT. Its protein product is CSAKQGGTEAFS.

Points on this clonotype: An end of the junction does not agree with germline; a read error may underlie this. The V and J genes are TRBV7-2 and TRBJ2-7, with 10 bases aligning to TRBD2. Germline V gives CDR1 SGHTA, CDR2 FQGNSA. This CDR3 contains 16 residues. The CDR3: CASSLGPQREGYKQYF. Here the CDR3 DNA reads TGTGCCAGCAGCTTAGGGCCCCAGCGGGAGGGCTACAAGCAGTACTTC.

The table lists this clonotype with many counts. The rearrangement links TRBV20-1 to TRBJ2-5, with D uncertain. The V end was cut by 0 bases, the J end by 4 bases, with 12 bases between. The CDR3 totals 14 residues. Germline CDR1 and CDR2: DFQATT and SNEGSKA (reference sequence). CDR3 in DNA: TGCAGTGCTAGAGATACTCCGTCGGGAGAGACCCAGTACTTC. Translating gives CSARDTPSGETQYF.

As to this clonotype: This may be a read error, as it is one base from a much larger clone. This CDR3 reads CASRMGSETQHF. The CDR3 bases are TGTGCCAGCAGGATGGGGTCCGAGACCCAGCACTTC. The rearrangement uses TRBV7-2 and TRBJ2-5; no firm D call. CDR1 is SGHTA and CDR2 is FQGNSA in the germline V gene. There are 12 residues in the CDR3.

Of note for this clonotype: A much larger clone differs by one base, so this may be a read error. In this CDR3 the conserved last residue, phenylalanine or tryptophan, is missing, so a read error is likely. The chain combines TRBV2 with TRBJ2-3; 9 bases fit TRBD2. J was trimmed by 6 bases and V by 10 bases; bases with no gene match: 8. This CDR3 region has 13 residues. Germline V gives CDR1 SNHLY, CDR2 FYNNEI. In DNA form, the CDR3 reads TGTGCCACTTGGGCGGGAGGGCTCGATACGCAGTATATT. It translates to CATWAGGLDTQYI.

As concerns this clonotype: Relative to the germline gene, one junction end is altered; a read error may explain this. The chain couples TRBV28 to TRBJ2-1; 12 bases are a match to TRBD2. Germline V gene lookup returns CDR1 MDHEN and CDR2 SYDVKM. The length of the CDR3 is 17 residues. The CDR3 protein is CASSTASGGGFYNEQSF. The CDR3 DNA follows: TGCGCCAGCAGTACAGCTAGCGGGGGGGGTTTCTACAATGAGCAGTCCTTC. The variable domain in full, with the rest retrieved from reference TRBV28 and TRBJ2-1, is DVKVTQSSRYLVKRTGEKVFLECVQDMDHENMFWYRQDPGLGLRLIYFSYDVKMKEKGDIPEGYSVSREKKERFSLILESASTNQTSMYLCASSTASGGGFYNEQSFGPGTRLTVL.

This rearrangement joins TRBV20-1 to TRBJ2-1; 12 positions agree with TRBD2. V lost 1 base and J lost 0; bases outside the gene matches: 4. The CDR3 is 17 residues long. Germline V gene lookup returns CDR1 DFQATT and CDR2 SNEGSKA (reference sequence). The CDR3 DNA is TGCAGTGCTAGAGCGCTAGCGGGAGGGATCTCCTACAATGAGCAGTTCTTC. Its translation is CSARALAGGISYNEQFF.

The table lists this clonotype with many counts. The CDR3 DNA is TGCAGTGCAAACAGGGGAGCGAATTCACCCCTCCACTTT. Its protein product is CSANRGANSPLHF. The V call is TRBV20-1, the J call TRBJ1-6; 7 positions agree with TRBD1. The ends lost 6 bases at V and 7 bases at J; junction bases unmatched: 6. There are 13 residues in the CDR3. Germline CDR1 and CDR2: DFQATT and SNEGSKA (reference sequence).

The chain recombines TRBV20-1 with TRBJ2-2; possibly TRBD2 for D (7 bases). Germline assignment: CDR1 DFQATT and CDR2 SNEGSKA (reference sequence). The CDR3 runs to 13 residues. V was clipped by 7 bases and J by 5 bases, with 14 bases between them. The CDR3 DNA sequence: TGCAGTGTAGGGGGGAGGGGGACCGGGGAGCTGTTTTTT. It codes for CSVGGRGTGELFF.

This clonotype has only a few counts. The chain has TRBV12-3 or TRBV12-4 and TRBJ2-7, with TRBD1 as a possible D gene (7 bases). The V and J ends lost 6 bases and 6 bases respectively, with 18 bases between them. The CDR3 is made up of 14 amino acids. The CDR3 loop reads CASSLGGGGSEQYF. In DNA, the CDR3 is TGTGCCAGCAGCCTCGGAGGAGGGGGCAGCGAGCAGTACTTC.

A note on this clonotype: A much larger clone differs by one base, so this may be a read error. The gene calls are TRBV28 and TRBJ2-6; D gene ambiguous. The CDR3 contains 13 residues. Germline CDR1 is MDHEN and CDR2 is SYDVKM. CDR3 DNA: TGTGTCAGCATGCCTACTGGGGCCAACGTCCTGACTTTC. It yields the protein CVSMPTGANVLTF.

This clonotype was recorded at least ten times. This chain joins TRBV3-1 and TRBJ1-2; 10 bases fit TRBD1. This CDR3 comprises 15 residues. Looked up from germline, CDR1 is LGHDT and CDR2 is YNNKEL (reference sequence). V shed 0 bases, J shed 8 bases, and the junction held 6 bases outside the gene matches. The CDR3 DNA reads TGTGCCAGCAGCCAAGATCCTGGGACAGGGGTCGGCTACACCTTC. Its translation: CASSQDPGTGVGYTF.

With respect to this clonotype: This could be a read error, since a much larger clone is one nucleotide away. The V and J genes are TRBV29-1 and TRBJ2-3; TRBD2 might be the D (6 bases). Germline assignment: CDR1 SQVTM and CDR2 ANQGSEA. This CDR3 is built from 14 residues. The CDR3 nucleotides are TGCAGCGTTGATAACGGGAGTAGCACAGATTCGCAGTATTTT. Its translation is CSVDNGSSTDSQYF.

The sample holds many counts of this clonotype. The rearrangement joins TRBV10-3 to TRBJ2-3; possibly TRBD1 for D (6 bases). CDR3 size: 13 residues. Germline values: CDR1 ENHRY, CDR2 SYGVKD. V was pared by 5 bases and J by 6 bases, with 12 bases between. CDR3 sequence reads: CAISQTGTDTQYF. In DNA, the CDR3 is TGTGCCATCAGTCAAACAGGGACCGATACGCAGTATTTT.

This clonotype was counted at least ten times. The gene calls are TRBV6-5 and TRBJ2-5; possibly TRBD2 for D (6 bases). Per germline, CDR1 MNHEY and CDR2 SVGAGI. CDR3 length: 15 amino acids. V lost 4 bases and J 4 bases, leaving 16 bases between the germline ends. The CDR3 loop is CASSSLRGVLETQYF. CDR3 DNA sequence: TGTGCCAGCAGTTCGTTGCGGGGAGTGTTAGAGACCCAGTACTTC.

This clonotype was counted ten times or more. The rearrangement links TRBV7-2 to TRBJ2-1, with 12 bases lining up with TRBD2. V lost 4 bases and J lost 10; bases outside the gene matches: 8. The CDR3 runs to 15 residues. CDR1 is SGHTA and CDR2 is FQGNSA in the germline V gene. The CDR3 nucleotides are TGTGCCAGCAGCTCCTCTAGCGGGAGGGCCAGGGAGCAGTTCTTC. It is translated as CASSSSSGRAREQFF.